This T cell receptor (beta chain) was recovered during a study of beta chain features in type 1 diabetes. The overall study: Examination spanned around 110 million sorted cells from all samples.

There are a few counts of this clone. The antigen is unknown. Study-wide results and limits: Cells with high TCR expression could be over-represented when cDNA is sequenced. TCRB CDR3 length was moderately but significantly reduced in all four CD4+ subsets of Type 1 diabetes patients.

Trimming took off 4 bases at V and 7 bases at J, with 20 bases between the two ends. The germline V gene encodes CDR1 MNHNY and CDR2 SVGAGI (reference sequence). CDR3 size: 15 residues. Since all of the isolated RNA was reverse transcribed, expressed TCRB transcripts were what got sequenced. The read count averaged roughly 3.5 million across naive, central memory and regulatory T cell samples. Sequencing was performed with immunoSEQ multiplex PCR; in TCRdb, only in-frame clones are kept and a portion is missing. The sample yields 500,000 to 850,000 clones, more than 12% seen once. The V and J genes are TRBV6-6 and TRBJ2-7; TRBD1 or TRBD2 may be the D gene (5 bases each). Sequenced: naive CD4+ T cells from blood. The receptor comes from a man in his late teens or twenties with type 1 diabetes. CDR3 sequence (DNA): TGTGCCAGCAGTTGGCCGGGACGTACCATGGGGGAGCAGTACTTC. Translating it yields CASSWPGRTMGEQYF.